This entry features one T cell receptor beta chain sequence. Its antigen is unidentified. This record comes from a study of cytomegalovirus exposure and HLA in healthy donors. Overall study results and limits: According to a later analysis, most TCR beta chains associated with CMV appeared HLA-restricted.

The PCR ran on 60 Vbeta and 13 Jbeta primers. Authors' methods: About 12 million shared chains were among the roughly 80 million unique TCR beta chains that a later analysis counted. Here immunoSEQ multiplex PCR was the method, and the copy in TCRdb shows in-frame clones only, minus some. The V and J calls and clone size are taken from that table; D and trimming were inferred from the DNA. This sample has about 130,000 clones, with approximately 82% found just once. V shed 6 bases and J 9 bases; nucleotides not matched to a gene: 5. Germline-derived CDR1 and CDR2 are MNHNY and SVGAGI (reference sequence). The CDR3 extends over 15 amino acids.

The TCR comes from a man aged 18-30 years in good health and CMV-seropositive. This chain links TRBV6-6 with TRBJ2-1; 16 bases line up with TRBD2. Input material: PBMCs. The CDR3 region has the DNA TGTGCCAGCAGCCGGGGACTAGCGGGGGGGTTTGAGCAGTTCTTC. Amino acids: CASSRGLAGGFEQFF.